This T cell receptor (beta chain) originates from a study of T cells after yellow fever vaccination. Study results and limitations: Abundant clonotypes from the bulk population could contaminate FACS-sorted repertoires. A weaker secondary response peaked on day 5, the primary on day 15.

This clonotype was seen at least ten times. As yet, its antigen is unknown. TCRdb re-called the 5' RACE reads with MiXCR, one entry per CDR3 protein. The sample lists hundreds of thousands of distinct CDR3 sequences; about 8.7% were seen once. The CDR3 is 18 residues long. V shed 1 base, J shed 3 bases, and the junction held 12 bases outside the gene matches. This rearrangement joins TRBV12-3 or TRBV12-4 to TRBJ2-7; 10 bases align to TRBD2. The material was PBMCs, obtained on the day of the first yellow fever vaccination. The sequence was obtained from a man younger than 30 who received the YFV17D yellow fever vaccine. This chain's CDR3 is CASSLVVASGGPFYEQYF. The CDR3 nucleotides read TGTGCCAGCAGTTTAGTGGTCGCTAGCGGGGGCCCCTTCTACGAGCAGTACTTC.